This T cell receptor (beta chain) came from a study of OX40 agonist ivuxolimab in advanced cancers. Germline V gene data show CDR1 as GTSNPN and CDR2 as SVGIG (reference sequence). This CDR3 has 13 residues. V lost 8 bases and J lost 6, with 17 bases in between. Some clones are missing from TCRdb's copy, which holds only in-frame ones; the method was immunoSEQ multiplex PCR. The repertoire holds over 45,000 clones, 75% to 85% seen once, with 3.1% in the top ten. The starting material was CD4+ or CD8+ T cells sorted from blood, obtained in a trial of the OX40 agonist ivuxolimab. The sequence came from an adult with an advanced solid tumor such as melanoma, head and neck, liver or kidney cancer. The chain is built from TRBV30 and TRBJ2-1, with D maybe TRBD1 (5 bases). The DNA for the CDR3 is TGTGCCGGGGCCAAGAGGTACCCCAATGAGCAGTTCTTC. Translation gives CAGAKRYPNEQFF.